A single T cell receptor (beta chain) is shown here with its context. The data were produced by immunoSEQ multiplex PCR, yet TCRdb's version contains in-frame clones alone and is incomplete. Among 150,000 to 200,000 clones listed, roughly nine tenths were seen once. The sample is drawn from a study of blood T cell repertoires in COVID-19. Overall study context: Collection of acute and convalescent COVID-19 samples took place in the United States, Italy and Spain.

The junction had 16 bases not matched to a gene; V was cut back by 5 bases and J by 10 bases. The CDR3 contains 16 residues. Germline V gene sequence: CDR1 LGHDT, CDR2 YNNKEL (reference sequence). The sample taken for sequencing was peripheral blood. The TCR originated in a man aged 70-80 years with active or convalescent COVID-19. The chain couples TRBV3-1 (or the pseudogene TRBV3-2) to TRBJ2-1, with 8 bases aligning to TRBD1. CDR3 DNA: TGTGCCAGCAGCGAACAGGGGTTTTGGGGGGACAGGGAGCAGTTCTTC. Residues: CASSEQGFWGDREQFF.